This entry concerns a single T cell receptor (beta chain). This clone was picked up one time. It lacks a known antigen. The junction does not match germline at one end; this may be a read error. These data originate in a study of blood T cell repertoires in COVID-19 (dated by TCRdb to the early 2020s). Broadly, across the study: The collaborator samples originated in the United States, Italy and Spain and spanned the acute and convalescent phases of COVID-19. The prospective study material was composed of cDNA or gDNA derived from T cells, B-cell-depleted T cells, or PBMCs. The dataset comprised deeply sampled blood TCRbeta repertoires from subjects exposed to, actively infected with, or recovered from COVID-19. The repertoires were released in a freely available public database meant as a resource for research on the immune response to SARS-CoV-2. Samples were obtained from the ongoing ImmuneRACE study (first 160 participants) and from about 1,300 subjects provided by 6 global collaborators. A de-identified subject ID, COVID-19 status, age in years and sex were almost always included in the sample metadata. Where available, HLA class I and class II types were taken from metadata supplied by the sample provider and were not determined by assay-based typing.

For CDR1 and CDR2, the germline V gene (reference sequence) lists GTSNPN and SVGIG. The CDR3 goes from the cysteine to the phenylalanine over 11 residues. The DNA shown is the 33-base CDR3, in frame from base 1. TCRbeta CDR3 regions were amplified from genomic DNA by means of the immunoSEQ Assay, a bias-controlled multiplex PCR. Turning to the authors' computational methods: The number of nucleated cells in each sample was estimated from the amplification of reference gene primers within the assay. To quantify the absolute abundance of each unique TCRbeta CDR3 rearrangement, sequence reads were collapsed and filtered. For each sample, productive Simpson clonality was calculated by taking the square root of Simpson's diversity index across productive rearrangements. Entries here come from immuneACCESS through TCRdb and include only in-frame sequences with V and J called. Some clones fail to appear in such tables; in the studies checked, an unresolved V gene covers under half of the shortfall, and the cause of the remainder is unknown. That table furnishes V, J and clone size, whereas the DNA furnished D and trimming. For this sample the table gives hundreds of thousands of clones, of which approximately 83% were detected only once. Around 1.3% of the sample belongs to the ten largest clones.

Beyond this particular receptor, the publication reports: How much clinical and demographic metadata was included differed by source and by participant, and the metadata was provided uncurated.

At one collaborating source in Seattle, patients were enrolled during active infection and were followed longitudinally through the course of disease. Each collaborating institution followed its own protocols to collect whole blood in K2EDTA tubes. For TCRbeta analysis, collaborators shipped samples as frozen whole blood, isolated PBMCs, or DNA extracted from either of those sample types. The clonotype originates from a woman between 25 and 40 years old with COVID-19, enrolled during active disease. The sample consisted of peripheral blood. The chain employs TRBV30 and TRBJ1-2, and TRBD1 may be the D gene, going by 5 matching bases. The nucleotide sequence reads as follows: TGTGCCTGGGCTACAGACAGCACTTCTTTCTTC. This yields the protein CAWATDSTSFF.